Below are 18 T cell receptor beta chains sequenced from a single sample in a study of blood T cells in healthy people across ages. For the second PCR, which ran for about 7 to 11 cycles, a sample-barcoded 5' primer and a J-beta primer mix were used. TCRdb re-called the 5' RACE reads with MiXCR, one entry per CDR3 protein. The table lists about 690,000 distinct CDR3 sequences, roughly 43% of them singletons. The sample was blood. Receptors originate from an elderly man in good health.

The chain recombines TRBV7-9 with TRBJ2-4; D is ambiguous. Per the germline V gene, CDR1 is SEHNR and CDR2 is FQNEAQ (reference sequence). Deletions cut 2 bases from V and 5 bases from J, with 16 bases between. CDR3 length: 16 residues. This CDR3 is CASSLNRAFQENIQYF. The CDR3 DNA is TGTGCCAGCAGCTTAAATCGTGCTTTCCAAGAAAACATTCAGTACTTC. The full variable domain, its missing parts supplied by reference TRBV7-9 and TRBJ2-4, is DTGVSQNPRHKITKRGQNVTFRCDPISEHNRLYWYRQTLGQGPEFLTYFQNEAQLEKSRLLSDRFSAERPKGSFSTLEIQRTEQGDSAMYLCASSLNRAFQENIQYFGAGTRLSVL.

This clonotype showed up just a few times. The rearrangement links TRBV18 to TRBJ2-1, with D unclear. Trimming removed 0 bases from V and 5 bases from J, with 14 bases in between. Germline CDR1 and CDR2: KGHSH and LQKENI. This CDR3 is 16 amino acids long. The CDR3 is CASSPPLALRDNEQFF. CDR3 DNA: TGTGCCAGCTCACCACCTTTGGCTCTAAGGGACAATGAGCAGTTCTTC.

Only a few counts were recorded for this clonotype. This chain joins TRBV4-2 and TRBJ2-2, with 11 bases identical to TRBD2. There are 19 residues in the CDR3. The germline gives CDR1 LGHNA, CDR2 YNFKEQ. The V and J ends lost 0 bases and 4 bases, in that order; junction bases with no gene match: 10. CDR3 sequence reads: CASSQDMVAGGPATGELFF. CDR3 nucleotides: TGTGCCAGCAGCCAAGATATGGTAGCGGGGGGGCCGGCCACCGGGGAGCTGTTTTTT.

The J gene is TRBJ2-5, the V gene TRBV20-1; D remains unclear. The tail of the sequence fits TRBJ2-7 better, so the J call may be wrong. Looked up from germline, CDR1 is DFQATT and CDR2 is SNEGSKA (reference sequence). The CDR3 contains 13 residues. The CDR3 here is CSAPRALSNEQYF. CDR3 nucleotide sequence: TGCAGTGCTCCCCGGGCACTTTCCAACGAGCAGTACTTC.

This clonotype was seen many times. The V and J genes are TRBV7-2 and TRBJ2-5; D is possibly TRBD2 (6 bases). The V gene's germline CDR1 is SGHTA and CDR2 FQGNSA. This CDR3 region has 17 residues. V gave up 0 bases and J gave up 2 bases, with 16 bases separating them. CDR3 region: CASSLARVGRAQETQYF. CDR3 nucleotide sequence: TGTGCCAGCAGCTTAGCGCGGGTCGGGAGAGCTCAAGAGACCCAGTACTTC.

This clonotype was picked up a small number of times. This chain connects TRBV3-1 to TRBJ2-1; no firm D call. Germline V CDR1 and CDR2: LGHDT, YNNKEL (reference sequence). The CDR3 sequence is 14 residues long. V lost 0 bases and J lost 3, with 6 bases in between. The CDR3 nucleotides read TGTGCCAGCAGCCAAGAGCACATCTACAATGAGCAGTTCTTC. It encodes CASSQEHIYNEQFF.

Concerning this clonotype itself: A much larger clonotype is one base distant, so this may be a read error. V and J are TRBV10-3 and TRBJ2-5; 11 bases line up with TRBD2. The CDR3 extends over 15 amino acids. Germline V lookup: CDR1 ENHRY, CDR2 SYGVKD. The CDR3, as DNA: TGTACCATCAGTGTAAAGACTAGCGGGAACAATGAGCAGTACTTC. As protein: CTISVKTSGNNEQYF.

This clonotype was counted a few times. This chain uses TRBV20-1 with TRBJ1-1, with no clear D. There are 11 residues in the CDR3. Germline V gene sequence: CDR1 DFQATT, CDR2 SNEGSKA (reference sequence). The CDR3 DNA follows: TGCGGTGGATGGCGGGAAACTGAAGCTTTCTTT. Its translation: CGGWRETEAFF.

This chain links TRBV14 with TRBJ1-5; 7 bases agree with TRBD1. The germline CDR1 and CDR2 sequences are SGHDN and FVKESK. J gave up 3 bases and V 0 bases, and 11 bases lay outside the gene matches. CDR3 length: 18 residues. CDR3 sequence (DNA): TGTGCCAGCAGCCAAGACCCCAGGGGGATTCTCCTCAATCAGCCCCAGCATTTT. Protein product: CASSQDPRGILLNQPQHF. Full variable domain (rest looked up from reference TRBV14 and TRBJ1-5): EAGVTQFPSHSVIEKGQTVTLRCDPISGHDNLYWYRRVMGKEIKFLLHFVKESKQDESGMPNNRFLAERTGGTYSTLKVQPAELEDSGVYFCASSQDPRGILLNQPQHFGDGTRLSIL.

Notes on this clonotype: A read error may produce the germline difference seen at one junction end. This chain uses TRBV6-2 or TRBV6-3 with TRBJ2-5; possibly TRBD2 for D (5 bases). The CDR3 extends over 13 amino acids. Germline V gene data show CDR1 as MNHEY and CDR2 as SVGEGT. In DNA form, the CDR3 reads TGTCCCAGCACCCTGGACTCTCAAGAGACCCAGTACTTC. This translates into CPSTLDSQETQYF.

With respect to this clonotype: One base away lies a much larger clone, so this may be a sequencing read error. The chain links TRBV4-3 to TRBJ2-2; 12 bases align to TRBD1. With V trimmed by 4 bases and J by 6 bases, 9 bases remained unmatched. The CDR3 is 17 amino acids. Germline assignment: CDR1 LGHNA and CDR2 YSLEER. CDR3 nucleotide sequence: TGCGCCAGCAGCCCTTATGGGACAGGGGGCTTCGCCGGGGAGCTGTTTTTT. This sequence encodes CASSPYGTGGFAGELFF.

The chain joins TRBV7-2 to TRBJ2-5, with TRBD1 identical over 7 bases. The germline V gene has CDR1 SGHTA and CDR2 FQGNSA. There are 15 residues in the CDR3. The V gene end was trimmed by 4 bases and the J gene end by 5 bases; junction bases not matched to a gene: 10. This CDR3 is CASSYVEGARETQYF. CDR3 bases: TGTGCCAGCAGCTATGTCGAGGGGGCGCGGGAGACCCAGTACTTC.

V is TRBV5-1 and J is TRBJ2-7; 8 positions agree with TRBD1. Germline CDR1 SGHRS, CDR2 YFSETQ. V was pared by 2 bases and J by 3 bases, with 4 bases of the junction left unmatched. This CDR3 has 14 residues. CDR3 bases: TGCGCCAGCAGCTTCGGACAGGGTCTCTACGAGCAGTACTTC. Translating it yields CASSFGQGLYEQYF.

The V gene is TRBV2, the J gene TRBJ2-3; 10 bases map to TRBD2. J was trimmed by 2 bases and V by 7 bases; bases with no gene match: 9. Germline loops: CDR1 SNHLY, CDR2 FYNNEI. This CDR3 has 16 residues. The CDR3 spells CASTVAGGWDTDTQYF. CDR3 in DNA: TGTGCCAGCACGGTAGCGGGGGGTTGGGACACAGATACGCAGTATTTT. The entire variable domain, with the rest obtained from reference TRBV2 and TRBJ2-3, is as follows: EPEVTQTPSHQVTQMGQEVILRCVPISNHLYFYWYRQILGQKVEFLVSFYNNEISEKSEIFDDQFSVERPDGSNFTLKIRSTKLEDSAMYFCASTVAGGWDTDTQYFGPGTRLTVL.

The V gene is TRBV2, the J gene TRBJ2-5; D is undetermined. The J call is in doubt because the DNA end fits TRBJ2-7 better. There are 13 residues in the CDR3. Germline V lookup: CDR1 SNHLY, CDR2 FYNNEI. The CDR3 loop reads CASIRAESYEQYF. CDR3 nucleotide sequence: TGTGCCAGCATAAGGGCGGAGAGCTACGAGCAGTACTTC.

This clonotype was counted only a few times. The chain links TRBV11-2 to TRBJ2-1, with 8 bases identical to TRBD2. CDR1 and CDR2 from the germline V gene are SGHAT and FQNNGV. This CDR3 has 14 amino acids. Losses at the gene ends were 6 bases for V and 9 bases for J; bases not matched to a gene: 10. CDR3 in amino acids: CASSSSGLEVEQFF. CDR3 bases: TGTGCCAGCAGTTCCTCGGGACTAGAGGTTGAGCAGTTCTTC.

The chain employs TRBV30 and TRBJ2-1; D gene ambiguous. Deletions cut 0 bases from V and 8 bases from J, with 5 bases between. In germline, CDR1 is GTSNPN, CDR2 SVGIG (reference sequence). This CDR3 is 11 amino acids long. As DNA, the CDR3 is TGTGCCTGGAGTGTAGTGGATGAGCAGTTCTTC. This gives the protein CAWSVVDEQFF. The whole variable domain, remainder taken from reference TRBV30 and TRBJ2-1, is SQTIHQWPATLVQPVGSPLSLECTVEGTSNPNLYWYRQAAGRGLQLLFYSVGIGQISSEVPQNLSASRPQDRQFILSSKKLLLSDSGFYLCAWSVVDEQFFGPGTRLTVL.

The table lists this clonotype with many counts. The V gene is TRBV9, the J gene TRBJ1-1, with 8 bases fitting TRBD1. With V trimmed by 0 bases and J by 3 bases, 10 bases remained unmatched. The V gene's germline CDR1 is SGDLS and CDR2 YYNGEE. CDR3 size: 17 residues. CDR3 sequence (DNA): TGTGCCAGCAGCGTAGCTGCGACAGGGGTAGGGGACACTGAAGCTTTCTTT. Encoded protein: CASSVAATGVGDTEAFF.